This T cell receptor beta chain was profiled in a study of blood T cells in healthy people across ages. Study-wide results and limits: With unsorted PBMCs, a conclusive comparison of naive versus antigen-experienced cells was not possible. Naive T cell percentage strongly correlated with TCR beta diversity.

Ranging in age from about 6 to 100, the donors were healthy Caucasian individuals from Russia. V was trimmed by 4 bases and J by 0 bases, leaving 14 bases between them. Germline loops: CDR1 SGHRS, CDR2 YFSETQ. The length of the CDR3 is 17 residues. A second 7 to 11 cycle PCR used barcoded and J-beta primers. TCRdb re-called the 5' RACE reads through MiXCR, storing one row per CDR3 protein. The top ten clones hold under 25% of a sample with over 1,500,000 distinct CDR3 sequences, approximately 40% of them seen once. This clonotype came up a few times. Its antigen is unidentified. Sequencing was carried out using blood. The gene calls are TRBV5-1 and TRBJ2-6, with no clear D. The sequence was collected from a human donor in good health. The chain's CDR3 is CASSARTLSSGANVLTF. CDR3 sequence (DNA): TGCGCCAGCAGCGCCAGAACCCTATCCTCTGGGGCCAACGTCCTGACTTTC. The complete variable domain, with remaining parts taken from reference TRBV5-1 and TRBJ2-6, reads KAGVTQTPRYLIKTRGQQVTLSCSPISGHRSVSWYQQTPGQGLQFLFEYFSETQRNKGNFPGRFSGRQFSNSRSEMNVSTLELGDSALYLCASSARTLSSGANVLTFGAGSRLTVL.